These 24 T cell receptor beta chains came from one sample sequenced in a study of shared clonotypes between healthy human individuals. Assay used: immunoSEQ multiplex PCR; TCRdb lists only in-frame clones, some missing. The sample shows around 620,000 clones, 95% of them seen only once. Selected positively for CCR7 and CD45RO-negative, naive CD8 cells excluded terminally differentiated effector memory CD45RA+ cells. Sequenced: naive CD8+ T cells sorted from blood. The source of these receptors is a woman in her twenties or thirties in good health.

This chain uses TRBV13 with TRBJ2-7, with TRBD2 identical over 7 bases. CDR1 and CDR2 (germline): PRHDT, FYEKMQ (reference sequence). Germline trimming cut 5 bases from V and 8 bases from J; bases unmatched to any gene: 12. This CDR3 has 14 amino acids. This CDR3 is CASSPRKREPKQYF. CDR3 nucleotides: TGTGCCAGCAGCCCTCGGAAGCGGGAACCGAAGCAGTACTTC.

The genes are TRBV28 and TRBJ1-5; D gene ambiguous. V was clipped by 9 bases and J by 5 bases, with 14 bases between them. The CDR3 has 13 residues. The germline CDR1 and CDR2 sequences are MDHEN and SYDVKM. CDR3 DNA: TGTGCCAGTCTCATGGACTCCGATCAGCCCCAGCATTTT. It codes for CASLMDSDQPQHF.

Regarding this clone: The sample carries other DNA sequences with the same CDR3. The genes are TRBV5-8 and TRBJ2-7, with D unresolved. The CDR3 consists of 12 residues. V was trimmed by 2 bases and J by 3 bases, leaving 6 bases between them. Looked up from germline, CDR1 is SGHTS and CDR2 is YDEGEE. The CDR3 here is CASSFGDYEQYF. CDR3 DNA: TGTGCCAGCAGCTTTGGGGACTACGAGCAGTACTTC. The full variable domain, with the rest looked up from reference TRBV5-8 and TRBJ2-7, is EAGVTQSPTHLIKTRGQQATLRCSPISGHTSVYWYQQALGLGLQFLLWYDEGEERNRGNFPPRFSGRQFPNYSSELNVNALELEDSALYLCASSFGDYEQYFGPGTRLTVT.

CDR3 in amino acids: CASSLGTAPYEQYF. CDR3 nucleotides: TGTGCCAGCAGCTTAGGGACCGCCCCATACGAGCAGTACTTC. The chain is built from TRBV11-2 and TRBJ2-7; the D is unclear. CDR1 and CDR2 (germline): SGHAT, FQNNGV. CDR3 length equals 14 residues. The V gene lost 1 base and the J gene lost 4 bases, with 11 bases spanning the gap.

This chain links TRBV13 with TRBJ2-7; 9 bases align to TRBD2. With V trimmed by 5 bases and J by 7 bases, 12 bases remained unmatched. CDR3 length: 15 residues. CDR1 and CDR2 from the germline V gene are PRHDT and FYEKMQ (reference sequence). The CDR3 sequence is CASSHMGAGGLEQYF. CDR3 DNA: TGTGCCAGCAGCCATATGGGGGCGGGAGGGCTGGAGCAGTACTTC.

The gene calls are TRBV10-1 and TRBJ2-3; no firm D call. Germline V gene lookup returns CDR1 WNHNN and CDR2 SYGVQD (reference sequence). V was cut by 3 bases and J by 4 bases, with 17 bases left in between. The CDR3 is 16 amino acids. This CDR3 is CASSEAWNGRADTQYF. As DNA, the CDR3 is TGCGCCAGCAGTGAAGCCTGGAACGGGCGCGCAGATACGCAGTATTTT.

The genes are TRBV11-3 and TRBJ2-1; D gene unclear. Germline-derived CDR1 and CDR2 are SGHNT and YENEEA. V was pared by 5 bases and J by 5 bases, with 19 bases between. CDR3 length: 16 residues. The CDR3 DNA is TGTGCCAGCAGCCAAACTTTCCGCCTTGAGCACAATGAGCAGTTCTTC. This codes for CASSQTFRLEHNEQFF.

This clone was observed once. The CDR3 spells CSVERGLDTGELFF. For the CDR3, the DNA is TGCAGCGTCGAGAGGGGGCTGGACACCGGGGAGCTGTTTTTT. V and J are TRBV29-1 and TRBJ2-2, with TRBD1 identical over 7 bases. CDR3 length equals 14 residues. Germline values: CDR1 SQVTM, CDR2 ANQGSEA. V was pared by 6 bases and J by 3 bases, with 7 bases of the junction left unmatched.

In DNA form, the CDR3 reads TGTGCCAGCAGCTCGGGACTCAGCCCAGCCTACGAGCAGTACTTC. It specifies CASSSGLSPAYEQYF. This chain connects TRBV13 to TRBJ2-7; TRBD2 might be the D (6 bases). The CDR3 consists of 15 residues. Germline assignment: CDR1 PRHDT and CDR2 FYEKMQ (reference sequence). Between the trimmed V and J ends, which lost 4 bases and 2 bases, there was a span of 15 bases. The full variable domain, rest sourced from reference TRBV13 and TRBJ2-7, is AAGVIQSPRHLIKEKRETATLKCYPIPRHDTVYWYQQGPGQDPQFLISFYEKMQSDKGSIPDRFSAQQFSDYHSELNMSSLELGDSALYFCASSSGLSPAYEQYFGPGTRLTVT.

V gene TRBV21-1 combines with J gene TRBJ1-3. TRBV21-1 has pseudogene status. The CDR3 has 19 residues. CDR3 amino acids: CASSKRPPVVYRLRDTIYF. The CDR3 coding sequence is TGTGCCAGCAGCAAAAGGCCCCCAGTGGTCTATCGTTTGCGGGACACCATATATTTT.

The chain couples TRBV4-1 to TRBJ2-1; D unclear. CDR1 and CDR2 (germline): MGHRA, YSYEKL. V was shortened by 4 bases and J by 6 bases, with 10 bases between the two germline ends. The CDR3 runs 13 residues. CDR3 protein: CASSPPSGNEQFF. CDR3 coding DNA: TGCGCCAGCAGCCCCCCTAGTGGCAATGAGCAGTTCTTC.

The chain is built from TRBV28 and TRBJ2-2; tentatively, D is TRBD2 (6 bases). Trimming took off 6 bases at V and 4 bases at J, with 15 bases between the two ends. The CDR3 has 15 residues. Germline CDR1 reads MDHEN; CDR2 reads SYDVKM. DNA for the CDR3: TGTGCCAGCAGGCCACACGCGGGGCGCACCGGGGAGCTGTTTTTT. This gives the protein CASRPHAGRTGELFF.

The J gene is TRBJ2-1, the V gene TRBV13; maybe TRBD2 (6 bases). The CDR3 is 18 amino acids. Trimming took off 0 bases at V and 5 bases at J, with 20 bases between the two ends. Germline CDR1 reads PRHDT; CDR2 reads FYEKMQ (reference sequence). CDR3 DNA: TGTGCCAGCAGCTTAGGGGAGGGTGGGTTCAACGGAGACAATGAGCAGTTCTTC. Its protein is CASSLGEGGFNGDNEQFF. Combining the CDR3 with reference TRBV13 and TRBJ2-1 gives the whole variable domain AAGVIQSPRHLIKEKRETATLKCYPIPRHDTVYWYQQGPGQDPQFLISFYEKMQSDKGSIPDRFSAQQFSDYHSELNMSSLELGDSALYFCASSLGEGGFNGDNEQFFGPGTRLTVL.

V is TRBV27 and J is TRBJ2-7; tentatively, D is TRBD1 (6 bases). The CDR3 covers 13 residues. In germline, CDR1 is MNHEY, CDR2 SMNVEV (reference sequence). V lost 8 bases and J 0 bases, leaving 11 bases between the germline ends. CDR3 in amino acids: CASGGRYSYEQYF. CDR3 nucleotide sequence: TGTGCCAGCGGGGGCCGATACTCCTACGAGCAGTACTTC.

The chain links TRBV7-9 to TRBJ2-5; D remains unclear. In germline, CDR1 is SEHNR, CDR2 FQNEAQ (reference sequence). This CDR3 region has 15 residues. Trimming removed 4 bases from V and 4 bases from J, with 16 bases in between. The CDR3 is CASSSNAERSETQYF. CDR3 DNA: TGTGCCAGCAGCTCAAATGCCGAACGATCAGAGACCCAGTACTTC.

The chain links TRBV5-4 to TRBJ2-2, with a possible D match to TRBD1 (6 bases). The CDR3 contains 14 residues. Germline values: CDR1 SGHNT, CDR2 YYREEE (reference sequence). V lost 4 bases and J 4 bases, leaving 11 bases between the germline ends. The CDR3: CASSVDRFTGELFF. The CDR3 nucleotides are TGTGCCAGCAGCGTGGACAGATTCACCGGGGAGCTGTTTTTT.

The chain links TRBV27 to TRBJ2-7; 7 positions match TRBD1. This CDR3 comprises 14 residues. J gave up 2 bases and V 5 bases, and 6 bases lay outside the gene matches. Germline V gene data show CDR1 as MNHEY and CDR2 as SMNVEV (reference sequence). The CDR3 sequence is CASSLGDSTYEQYF. The CDR3 bases are TGTGCCAGCAGTCTCGGGGACAGTACCTACGAGCAGTACTTC.

Only one count was recorded for this clone. J is TRBJ1-4 and V is TRBV28, with D maybe TRBD1 (6 bases). Trimming stripped 5 bases from V and 2 bases from J, with 9 bases between. The length of the CDR3 is 14 residues. The germline CDR1 and CDR2 sequences are MDHEN and SYDVKM. The DNA of the CDR3 is TGTGCCAGCAGTCCAGGGGACACTAATGAAAAACTGTTTTTT. Its translation is CASSPGDTNEKLFF.

This rearrangement joins TRBV12-5 to TRBJ2-1; perhaps TRBD2 as D (6 bases). The CDR3 runs 14 residues. Germline V gene sequence: CDR1 LGHNT, CDR2 FRNRAP. V lost 6 bases, J lost 0 bases, and 9 bases lay in between. The CDR3, as DNA: TGTGCTAGTGGGGAGGGTGGCTCCTACAATGAGCAGTTCTTC. It encodes CASGEGGSYNEQFF.

The gene calls are TRBV7-9 and TRBJ1-2; D call uncertain. The V and J ends lost 1 base and 3 bases respectively, with 6 bases between them. There are 13 residues in the CDR3. CDR1 is SEHNR, CDR2 FQNEAQ, per germline (reference sequence). CDR3 in amino acids: CASSLEDDYGYTF. The CDR3 DNA sequence: TGTGCCAGCAGCTTAGAGGACGACTATGGCTACACCTTC.

The J gene is TRBJ2-7, the V gene TRBV7-6; 13 bases are a match to TRBD2. Germline assignment: CDR1 SGHVS and CDR2 FNYEAQ. The CDR3 runs to 15 residues. The V gene end was trimmed by 2 bases and the J gene end by 4 bases; junction bases not matched to a gene: 2. CDR3 sequence: CASSLKGLAGYEQYF. Here the CDR3 DNA reads TGTGCCAGCAGCTTAAAGGGACTAGCGGGATACGAGCAGTACTTC.

The chain recombines TRBV7-8 with TRBJ2-5; perhaps TRBD2 as D (5 bases). Germline loops: CDR1 SGHVS, CDR2 FQNEAQ. This CDR3 contains 16 residues. Trimming removed 2 bases from V and 0 bases from J, with 13 bases in between. This CDR3 is CASSLITTGYQETQYF. The CDR3 coding sequence is TGTGCCAGCAGCTTAATTACGACGGGGTACCAAGAGACCCAGTACTTC.

V and J are TRBV5-1 and TRBJ1-1; possible D gene TRBD1, 5 bases. The CDR3 runs to 14 residues. Germline V gene data show CDR1 as SGHRS and CDR2 as YFSETQ. V was cut by 3 bases and J by 4 bases, with 13 bases left in between. The CDR3 nucleotides read TGCGCCAGCAGCTACACGCATGGGGGCACTGAAGCTTTCTTT. It codes for CASSYTHGGTEAFF.

The chain combines TRBV27 with TRBJ2-7; 8 bases map to TRBD2. This CDR3 has 15 residues. CDR1 is MNHEY, CDR2 SMNVEV, per germline (reference sequence). V lost 2 bases to trimming and J lost 4 bases; unmatched junction nucleotides: 7. CDR3 nucleotides: TGTGCCAGCAGTTTAGTCGGGAGGGCCGTTTACGAGCAGTACTTC. It encodes CASSLVGRAVYEQYF.